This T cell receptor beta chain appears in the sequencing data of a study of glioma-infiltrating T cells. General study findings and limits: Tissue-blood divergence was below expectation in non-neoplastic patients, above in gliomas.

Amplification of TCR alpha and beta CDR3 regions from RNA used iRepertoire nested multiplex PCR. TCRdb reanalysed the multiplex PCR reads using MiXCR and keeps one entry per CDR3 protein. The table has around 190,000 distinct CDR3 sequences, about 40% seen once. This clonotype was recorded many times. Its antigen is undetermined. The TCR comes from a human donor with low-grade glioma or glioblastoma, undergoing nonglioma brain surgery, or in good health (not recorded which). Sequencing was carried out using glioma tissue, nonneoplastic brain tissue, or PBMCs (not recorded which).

The CDR3 coding sequence is TGTGCCAGCAGTACCGGGACGGCCAACAACGAGCAGTACTTC. Translating gives CASSTGTANNEQYF. The V gene is TRBV28, the J gene TRBJ2-7, with D perhaps given as TRBD1 or TRBD2 (5 bases each). Between the trimmed V and J ends, which lost 5 bases and 5 bases, there was a span of 16 bases. This CDR3 contains 14 residues. Per the germline V gene, CDR1 is MDHEN and CDR2 is SYDVKM.